These T cell receptor beta chains were read from a single sample in a study of Ad26.COV2.S vaccination and SARS-CoV-2 variants. Some clones are missing from TCRdb's copy, which holds only in-frame ones; the method was immunoSEQ multiplex PCR. Altogether about 140,000 clones are present, 80% to 90% being singletons, with the ten largest covering approximately 5%. This sample comprised peripheral blood, obtained after recovery from COVID-19. These receptors were collected from a human donor who had recovered from COVID-19. Each CDR3 is given with its conserved first and last residue. A D gene is named only where the DNA matches it firmly. Where a row states a size, it is once, few, many or the class of an expanded clone; other rows omit it.

- - TRBJ2-3 TRBV7-2 CASSLVGSTDTQYF TGTGCCAGCAGCTTAGTTGGTAGCACAGATACGCAGTATTTT
- TRBD2 TRBJ2-5 TRBV6-1 CASSAQGTSGYQETQYF TGTGCCAGCAGTGCTCAGGGGACTAGCGGGTACCAAGAGACCCAGTACTTC
- - TRBJ2-4 TRBV5-1 CASSLLPDRAKNIQYF TGCGCCAGCAGCTTGCTGCCCGATCGAGCCAAAAACATTCAGTACTTC
- - TRBJ2-7 TRBV6-5 CASSPGDHGEQYF TGTGCCAGCAGTCCAGGGGACCACGGCGAGCAGTACTTC
- - TRBJ2-7 TRBV19 CASSPRAGYEQYF TGTGCCAGTAGTCCCCGGGCGGGATACGAGCAGTACTTC
- - TRBJ2-1 TRBV6-4 CASSEFGGSNNEQFF TGTGCCAGCAGTGAATTTGGCGGGTCTAACAATGAGCAGTTCTTC
- TRBD2 TRBJ2-3 TRBV7-2 CASSFGLAADTQYF TGTGCCAGCAGCTTCGGACTAGCGGCCGATACGCAGTATTTT
- TRBD2 TRBJ2-5 TRBV7-2 CASSPNPPGLAGKETQYF TGTGCCAGCAGCCCAAATCCTCCGGGACTAGCGGGGAAAGAGACCCAGTACTTC
- TRBD2 TRBJ2-1 TRBV25-1 CASSEGGGEQFF TGTGCCAGCAGTGAGGGCGGGGGTGAGCAGTTCTTC
- - TRBJ2-1 TRBV7-6 CASSLVGGAINEQFF TGTGCCAGCAGCTTAGTGGGGGGGGCCATAAATGAGCAGTTCTTC
- - TRBJ1-2 TRBV9 CASSAYVEGYGYTF TGTGCCAGCAGCGCGTATGTGGAGGGCTATGGCTACACCTTC
- - TRBJ2-6 TRBV6-2/TRBV6-3 CASSPFPGGTGANVLTF TGTGCCAGCAGCCCTTTCCCCGGGGGAACTGGGGCCAACGTCCTGACTTTC
- - TRBJ1-5 TRBV28 CASSFYGNQPQHF TGTGCCAGCAGTTTCTATGGCAATCAGCCCCAGCATTTT
- - TRBJ1-2 TRBV19 CASSERPGDFYGYTF TGTGCCAGTAGTGAGCGCCCAGGGGATTTCTATGGCTACACCTTC
- - TRBJ2-1 TRBV10-2 CASRPEGGDEQFF TGCGCCAGCAGGCCGGAGGGGGGTGATGAGCAGTTCTTC
- TRBD1 TRBJ1-1 TRBV2 CASSSDRARAFF TGTGCCAGCAGTTCGGACAGGGCGCGAGCTTTCTTT
- - TRBJ2-1 TRBV29-1 CSVEVGPIYNEQFF TGCAGCGTTGAAGTCGGGCCGATATACAATGAGCAGTTCTTC
- - TRBJ2-1 TRBV30 CAWSEVFNEQFF TGTGCCTGGAGTGAGGTCTTCAATGAGCAGTTCTTC
- TRBD2 TRBJ2-1 TRBV27 CASSPSGELYNEQFF TGTGCCAGCAGTCCTAGCGGGGAGCTCTACAATGAGCAGTTCTTC
- TRBD1 TRBJ1-2 TRBV29-1 CSVDPQGAYGYTF TGCAGCGTTGACCCACAGGGGGCTTATGGCTACACCTTC
- - TRBJ2-7 TRBV6-1 CASSEARAVGQYF TGTGCCAGCAGTGAAGCGAGGGCAGTGGGGCAGTACTTC
many - TRBJ2-5 TRBV28 CASSLRSQETQYF TGTGCCAGCAGTTTAAGGTCTCAAGAGACCCAGTACTTC
- - TRBJ2-7 TRBV29-1 CSVVSSSAYEQYF TGCAGCGTTGTATCCAGTAGTGCCTACGAGCAGTACTTC
- - TRBJ1-1 TRBV28 CASSSGGALNTEAFF TGTGCCAGCAGTTCCGGGGGAGCGTTGAACACTGAAGCTTTCTTT
- - TRBJ2-3 TRBV28 CASSFSGSEGVWGTDTQYF TGTGCCAGCAGTTTTTCCGGCTCTGAGGGGGTTTGGGGCACAGATACGCAGTATTTT
- - TRBJ1-5 TRBV10-3 CAISENPTSNQPQHF TGTGCCATCAGTGAGAATCCGACCAGCAATCAGCCCCAGCATTTT
few TRBD2 TRBJ2-3 TRBV15 CATSSWASGGPTDTQYF TGTGCCACCAGCAGTTGGGCTAGCGGGGGACCCACAGATACGCAGTATTTT
- - TRBJ2-5 TRBV6-2/TRBV6-3 CASSYSEGPETQYF TGTGCCAGCAGTTACTCGGAAGGGCCAGAGACCCAGTACTTC
- - TRBJ2-4 TRBV5-1 CASSLGEGNIQYF TGCGCCAGCAGCTTGGGTGAAGGAAACATTCAGTACTTC
- - TRBJ1-2 TRBV19 CASSTPGGYTF TGTGCCAGTAGTACTCCGGGAGGCTACACCTTC
- TRBD1 TRBJ1-6 TRBV19 CASSTRGNPQSPPHF TGTGCCAGTAGTACCAGGGGGAATCCTCAGTCACCCCCCCACTTT
- - TRBJ1-2 TRBV29-1 CSVAGAYGYTF TGCAGCGTCGCGGGGGCTTATGGCTACACCTTC
- TRBD1 TRBJ1-2 TRBV5-4 CASSLAGGRYGYTF TGTGCCAGCAGCTTAGCAGGGGGGCGGTATGGCTACACCTTC
- TRBD1 TRBJ1-2 TRBV11-2 CASSMGQGDGYTF TGTGCCAGCAGCATGGGACAGGGGGATGGCTACACCTTC
- - TRBJ1-6 TRBV6-5 CASRDSTNSPLHF TGTGCCAGCAGGGACAGCACCAATTCACCCCTCCACTTT
- - TRBJ1-4 TRBV28 CASKGFGLNEKLFF TGTGCCAGCAAGGGTTTCGGACTTAATGAAAAACTGTTTTTT
- - TRBJ1-6 TRBV11-2 CASSLGVLLPLHF TGTGCCAGCAGCTTAGGTGTCCTCTTACCCCTCCACTTT
- TRBD1 TRBJ2-7 TRBV6-5 CASSLGTGGQNEQYF TGTGCCAGCAGTTTAGGGACAGGGGGCCAAAACGAGCAGTACTTC
once - TRBJ2-7 TRBV5-4 CASSLESRGRHEQYF TGTGCCAGCAGCTTGGAAAGTAGAGGGAGGCACGAGCAGTACTTC
- - TRBJ2-1 TRBV28 CAIQGTSPYNEQFF TGTGCCATACAGGGGACTTCGCCGTACAATGAGCAGTTCTTC
- TRBD1 TRBJ1-1 TRBV6-1 CASRKVKTGDTEAFF TGTGCCAGCAGAAAGGTTAAGACAGGGGACACTGAAGCTTTCTTT
few - TRBJ1-3 TRBV12-5 CASGFSASTGGNSGNTIYF TGTGCTAGTGGTTTTTCGGCCTCCACGGGGGGAAACTCTGGAAACACCATATATTTT
- - TRBJ1-3 TRBV9 CASSVDSDVTGNTIYF TGTGCCAGCAGCGTAGATTCGGACGTTACTGGAAACACCATATATTTT
- - TRBJ1-1 TRBV19 CASSMQQGNTEAFF TGTGCCAGTAGTATGCAACAGGGGAACACTGAAGCTTTCTTT